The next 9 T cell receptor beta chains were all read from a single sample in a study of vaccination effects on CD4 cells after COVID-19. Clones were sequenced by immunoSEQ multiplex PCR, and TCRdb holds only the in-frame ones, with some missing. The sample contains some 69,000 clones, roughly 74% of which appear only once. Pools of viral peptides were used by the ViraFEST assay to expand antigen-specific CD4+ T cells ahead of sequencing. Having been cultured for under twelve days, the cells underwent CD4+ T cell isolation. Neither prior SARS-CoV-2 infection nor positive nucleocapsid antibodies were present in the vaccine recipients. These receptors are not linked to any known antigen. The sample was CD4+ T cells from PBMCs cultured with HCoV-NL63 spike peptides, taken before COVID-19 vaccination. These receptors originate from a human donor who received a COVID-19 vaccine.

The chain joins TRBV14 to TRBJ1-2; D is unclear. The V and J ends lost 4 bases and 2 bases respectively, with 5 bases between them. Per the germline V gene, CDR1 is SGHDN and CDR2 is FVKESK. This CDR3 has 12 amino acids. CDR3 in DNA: TGTGCCAGCAGCCCGCAAAACTATGGCTACACCTTC. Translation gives CASSPQNYGYTF.

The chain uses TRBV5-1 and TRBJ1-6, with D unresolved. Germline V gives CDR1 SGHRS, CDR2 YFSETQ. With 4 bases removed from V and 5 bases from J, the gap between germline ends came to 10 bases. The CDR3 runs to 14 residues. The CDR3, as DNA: TGCGCCAGCAGCGTCGACTGGAATAATTCACCCCTCCACTTT. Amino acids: CASSVDWNNSPLHF.

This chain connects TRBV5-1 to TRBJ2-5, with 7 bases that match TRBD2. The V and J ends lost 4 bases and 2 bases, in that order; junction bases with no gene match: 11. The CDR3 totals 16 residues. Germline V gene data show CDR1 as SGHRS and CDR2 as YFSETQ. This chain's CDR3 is CASSRLGGTGQETQYF. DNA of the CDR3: TGCGCCAGCAGCCGATTGGGGGGGACGGGGCAAGAGACCCAGTACTTC. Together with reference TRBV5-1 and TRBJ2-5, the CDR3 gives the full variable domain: KAGVTQTPRYLIKTRGQQVTLSCSPISGHRSVSWYQQTPGQGLQFLFEYFSETQRNKGNFPGRFSGRQFSNSRSEMNVSTLELGDSALYLCASSRLGGTGQETQYFGPGTRLLVL.

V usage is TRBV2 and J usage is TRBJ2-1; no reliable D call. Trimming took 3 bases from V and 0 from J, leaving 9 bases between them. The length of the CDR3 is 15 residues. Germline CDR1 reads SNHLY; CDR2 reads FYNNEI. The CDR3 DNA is TGTGCCAGCAGTGATGTGGGCCTCTCCTACAATGAGCAGTTCTTC. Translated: CASSDVGLSYNEQFF.

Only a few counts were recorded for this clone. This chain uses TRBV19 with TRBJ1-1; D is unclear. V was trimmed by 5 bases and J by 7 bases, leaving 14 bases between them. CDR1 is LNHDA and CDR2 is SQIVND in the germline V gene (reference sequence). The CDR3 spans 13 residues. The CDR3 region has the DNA TGTGCCAGTAGTTATGATGTAGGAGTTGAAGCTTTCTTT. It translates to CASSYDVGVEAFF.

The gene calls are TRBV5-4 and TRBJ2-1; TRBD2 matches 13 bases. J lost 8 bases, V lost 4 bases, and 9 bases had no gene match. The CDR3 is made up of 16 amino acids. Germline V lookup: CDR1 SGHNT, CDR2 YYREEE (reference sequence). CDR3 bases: TGTGCCAGCAGCACTAGCGGGGGGGCCTCCGTCCATGAGCAGTTCTTC. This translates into CASSTSGGASVHEQFF.

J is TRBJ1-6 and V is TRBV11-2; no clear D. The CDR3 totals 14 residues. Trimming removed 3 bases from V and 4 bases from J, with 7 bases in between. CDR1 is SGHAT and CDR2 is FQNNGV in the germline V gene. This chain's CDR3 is CASSFNRYNSPLHF. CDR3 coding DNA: TGTGCCAGCAGCTTCAATCGGTATAATTCACCCCTCCACTTT.

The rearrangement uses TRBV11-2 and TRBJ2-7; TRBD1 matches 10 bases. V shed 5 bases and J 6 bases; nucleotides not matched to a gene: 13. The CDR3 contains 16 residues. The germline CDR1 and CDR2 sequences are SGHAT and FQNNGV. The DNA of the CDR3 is TGTGCCAGCAGCCCCCCCCCGGGACAGGGGTTAAGCGAGCAGTACGTC. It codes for CASSPPPGQGLSEQYV.

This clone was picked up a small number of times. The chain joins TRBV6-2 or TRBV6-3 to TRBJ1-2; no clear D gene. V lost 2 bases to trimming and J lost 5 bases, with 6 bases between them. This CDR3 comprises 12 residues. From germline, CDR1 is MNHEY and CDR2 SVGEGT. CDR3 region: CASSYAVYGYTF. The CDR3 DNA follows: TGTGCCAGCAGTTACGCCGTTTATGGCTACACCTTC.